This TCR beta chain was sequenced during a study of human T cells and chemical hapten exposure. Points from the study as a whole: Controls had significantly fewer large CDR3 similarity clusters than were formed by expanded TCRs.

The CDR3 is 12 amino acids. V dropped 5 bases and J dropped 6 bases, with 11 bases sitting between them. In germline, CDR1 is SNHLY, CDR2 FYNNEI. TCRdb processed the RACE reads anew with MiXCR; each CDR3 protein has one entry. This table has about 84,000 distinct CDR3 sequences, roughly a tenth appearing once. Regarding time point: patch test 3, about 24 weeks after DPC sensitization. Sample treatment: therapeutic diphenylcyclopropenone sensitization with weekly scalp DPC. Sample donors consisted of patients with alopecia, aged 18 to 70 years, who were suitable for DPC. A note on this clonotype: Its target is unknown.

This specimen was whole blood, taken in connection with sensitization to the hapten diphenylcyclopropenone (DPC). This sequence joins TRBV2 and TRBJ2-7, with TRBD2 as a possible D gene (5 bases). This clonotype was sampled from a woman between 45 and 65 years old with alopecia areata. Some clones in this sample may be carry-over from other donors' samples. In nucleotides, the CDR3 is TGTGCCAGCAGTCAGGTGAGGGCCGAGCAGTACTTC. Protein: CASSQVRAEQYF.